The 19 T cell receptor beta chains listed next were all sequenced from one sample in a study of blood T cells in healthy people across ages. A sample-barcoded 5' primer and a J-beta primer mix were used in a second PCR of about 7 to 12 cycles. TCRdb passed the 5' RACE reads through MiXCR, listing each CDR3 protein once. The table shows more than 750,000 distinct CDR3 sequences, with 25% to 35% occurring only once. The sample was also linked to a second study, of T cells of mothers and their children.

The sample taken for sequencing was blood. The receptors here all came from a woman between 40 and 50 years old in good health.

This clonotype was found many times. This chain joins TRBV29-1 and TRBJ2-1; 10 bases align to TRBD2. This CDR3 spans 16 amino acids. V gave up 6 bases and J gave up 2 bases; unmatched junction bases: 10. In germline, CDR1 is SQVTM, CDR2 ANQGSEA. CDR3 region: CSVPTLAGVTYNEQFF. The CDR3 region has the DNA TGCAGCGTCCCCACCCTAGCGGGGGTGACCTACAATGAGCAGTTCTTC.

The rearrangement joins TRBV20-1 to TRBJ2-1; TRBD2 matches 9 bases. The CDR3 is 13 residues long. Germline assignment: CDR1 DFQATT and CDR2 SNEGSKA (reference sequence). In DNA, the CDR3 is TGCAGCTCCCGCGGGGGGGCCGGGAATGAGCAGTTCTTC. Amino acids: CSSRGGAGNEQFF.

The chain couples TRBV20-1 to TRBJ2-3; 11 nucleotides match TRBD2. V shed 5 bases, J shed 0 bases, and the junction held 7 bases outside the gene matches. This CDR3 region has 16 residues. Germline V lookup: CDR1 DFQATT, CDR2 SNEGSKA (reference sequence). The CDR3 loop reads CSASPRTSGSTDTQYF. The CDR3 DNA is TGCAGTGCTTCTCCCCGGACTAGCGGGAGCACAGATACGCAGTATTTT.

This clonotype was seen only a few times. Here the CDR3 DNA reads TGTGCCAGCAGCTTCCGGGCCACGACTTTCTTT. The encoded protein is CASSFRATTFF. This sequence joins TRBV7-2 and TRBJ1-1; D is unresolved. CDR3 size: 11 residues. Deletions cut 3 bases from V and 12 bases from J, with 11 bases between. Germline V lookup: CDR1 SGHTA, CDR2 FQGNSA. The full variable domain, rest sourced from reference TRBV7-2 and TRBJ1-1, is GAGVSQSPSNKVTEKGKDVELRCDPISGHTALYWYRQSLGQGLEFLIYFQGNSAPDKSGLPSDRFSAERTGGSVSTLTIQRTQQEDSAVYLCASSFRATTFFGQGTRLTVV.

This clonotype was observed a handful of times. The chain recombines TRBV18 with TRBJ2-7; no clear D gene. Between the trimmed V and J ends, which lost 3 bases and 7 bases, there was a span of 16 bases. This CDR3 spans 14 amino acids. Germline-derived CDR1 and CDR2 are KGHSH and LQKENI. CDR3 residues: CASSPLGTRGEQYF. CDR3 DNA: TGTGCCAGCTCACCCCTGGGCACCAGAGGAGAGCAGTACTTC.

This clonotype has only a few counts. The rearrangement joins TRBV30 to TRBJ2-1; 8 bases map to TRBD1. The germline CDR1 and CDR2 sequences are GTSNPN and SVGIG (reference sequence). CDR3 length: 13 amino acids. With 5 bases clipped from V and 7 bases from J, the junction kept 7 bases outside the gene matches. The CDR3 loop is CAWDRTGRNEQFF. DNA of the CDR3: TGTGCCTGGGATCGGACAGGGAGGAATGAGCAGTTCTTC.

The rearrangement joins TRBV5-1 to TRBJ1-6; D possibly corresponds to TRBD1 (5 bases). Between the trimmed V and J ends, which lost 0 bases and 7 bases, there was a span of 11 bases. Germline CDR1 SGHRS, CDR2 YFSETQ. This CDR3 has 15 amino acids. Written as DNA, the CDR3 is TGCGCCAGCAGCTTGGCCCAGGGATGGAATTCACCCCTCCACTTT. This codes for CASSLAQGWNSPLHF.

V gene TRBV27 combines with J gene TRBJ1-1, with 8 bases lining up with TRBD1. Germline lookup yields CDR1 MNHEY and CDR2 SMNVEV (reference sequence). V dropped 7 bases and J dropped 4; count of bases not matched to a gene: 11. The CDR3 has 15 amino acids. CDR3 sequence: CASKLGQGWSTEAFF. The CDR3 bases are TGTGCCAGCAAACTCGGACAGGGATGGAGCACTGAAGCTTTCTTT.

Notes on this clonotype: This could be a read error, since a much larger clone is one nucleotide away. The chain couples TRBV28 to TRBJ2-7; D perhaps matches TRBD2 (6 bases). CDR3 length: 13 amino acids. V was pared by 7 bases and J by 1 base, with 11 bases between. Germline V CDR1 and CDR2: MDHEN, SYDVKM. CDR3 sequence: CASKAGKSYEQYF. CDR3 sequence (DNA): TGTGCCAGCAAAGCGGGTAAATCCTACGAGCAGTACTTC. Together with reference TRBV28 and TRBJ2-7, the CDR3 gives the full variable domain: DVKVTQSSRYLVKRTGEKVFLECVQDMDHENMFWYRQDPGLGLRLIYFSYDVKMKEKGDIPEGYSVSREKKERFSLILESASTNQTSMYLCASKAGKSYEQYFGPGTRLTVT.

CDR3 sequence: CASRYGQGLVNTEAFF. The CDR3 DNA reads TGTGCCAGCAGATACGGACAGGGCCTCGTGAACACTGAAGCTTTCTTT. The chain links TRBV7-8 to TRBJ1-1; TRBD1 matches at 8 bases. Germline V gene lookup returns CDR1 SGHVS and CDR2 FQNEAQ. The CDR3 extends over 16 amino acids. With V trimmed by 6 bases and J by 0 bases, 9 bases remained unmatched.

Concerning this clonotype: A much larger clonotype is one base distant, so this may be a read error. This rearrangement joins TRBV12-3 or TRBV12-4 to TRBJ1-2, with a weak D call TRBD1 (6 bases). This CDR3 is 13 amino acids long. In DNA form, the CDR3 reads TGTGCCAGCAGTAACAGGGATAACTATGACTACACCTTC. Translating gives CASSNRDNYDYTF.

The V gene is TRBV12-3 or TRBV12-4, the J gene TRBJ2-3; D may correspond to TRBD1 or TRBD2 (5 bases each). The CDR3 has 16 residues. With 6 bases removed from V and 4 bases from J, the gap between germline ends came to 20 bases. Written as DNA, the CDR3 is TGTGCCAGCAGACCCGGCCGAGGGGTTGGCGCAGATACGCAGTATTTT. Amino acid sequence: CASRPGRGVGADTQYF.

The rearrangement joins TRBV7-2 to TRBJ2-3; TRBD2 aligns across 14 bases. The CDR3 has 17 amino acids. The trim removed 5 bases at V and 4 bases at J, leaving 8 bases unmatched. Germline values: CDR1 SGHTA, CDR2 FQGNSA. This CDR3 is CASSGTSGGWEADTQYF. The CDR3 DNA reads TGTGCCAGCAGCGGGACTAGCGGGGGTTGGGAGGCAGATACGCAGTATTTT.

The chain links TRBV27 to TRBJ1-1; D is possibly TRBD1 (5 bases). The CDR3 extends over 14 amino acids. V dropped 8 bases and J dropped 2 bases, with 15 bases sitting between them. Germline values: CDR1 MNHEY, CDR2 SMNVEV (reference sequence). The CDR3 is CASLGTLTNTEAFF. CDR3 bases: TGTGCCAGCCTCGGGACTCTCACAAACACTGAAGCTTTCTTT.

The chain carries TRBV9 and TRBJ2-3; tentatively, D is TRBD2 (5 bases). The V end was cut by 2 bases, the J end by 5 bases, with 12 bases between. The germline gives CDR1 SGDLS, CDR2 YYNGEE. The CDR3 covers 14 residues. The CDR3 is CASSVALREDTQYF. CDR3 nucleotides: TGTGCCAGCAGCGTGGCTCTGAGGGAAGATACGCAGTATTTT.

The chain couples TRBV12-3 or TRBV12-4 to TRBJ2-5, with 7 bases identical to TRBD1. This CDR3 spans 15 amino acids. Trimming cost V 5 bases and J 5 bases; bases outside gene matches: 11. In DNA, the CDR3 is TGTGCCAGCAGTCGCCAGGACAGGTCGTTGGAGACCCAGTACTTC. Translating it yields CASSRQDRSLETQYF.

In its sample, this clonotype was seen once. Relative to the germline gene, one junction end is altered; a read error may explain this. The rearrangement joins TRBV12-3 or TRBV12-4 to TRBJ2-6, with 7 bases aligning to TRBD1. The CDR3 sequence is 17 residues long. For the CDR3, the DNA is TGTACCAGCAGACATACCGAGGGGGCCTCTGGGGCCAACGTCCTGACTTTC. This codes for CTSRHTEGASGANVLTF.

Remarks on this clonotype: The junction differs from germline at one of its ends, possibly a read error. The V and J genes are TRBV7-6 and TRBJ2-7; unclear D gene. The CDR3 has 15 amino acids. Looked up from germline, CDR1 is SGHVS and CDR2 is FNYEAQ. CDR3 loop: CASSPVLSLADERYF. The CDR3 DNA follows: TGTGCCAGCAGCCCAGTTTTGTCCCTCGCCGACGAGCGGTACTTC.

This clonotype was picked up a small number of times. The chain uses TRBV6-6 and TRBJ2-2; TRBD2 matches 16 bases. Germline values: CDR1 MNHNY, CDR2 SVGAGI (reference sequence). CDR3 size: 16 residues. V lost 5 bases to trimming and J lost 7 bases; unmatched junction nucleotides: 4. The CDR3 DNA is TGTGCCAGCAGTGGGACTAGCGGGGGGGCGGTCGGGGAGCTGTTTTTT. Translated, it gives CASSGTSGGAVGELFF.